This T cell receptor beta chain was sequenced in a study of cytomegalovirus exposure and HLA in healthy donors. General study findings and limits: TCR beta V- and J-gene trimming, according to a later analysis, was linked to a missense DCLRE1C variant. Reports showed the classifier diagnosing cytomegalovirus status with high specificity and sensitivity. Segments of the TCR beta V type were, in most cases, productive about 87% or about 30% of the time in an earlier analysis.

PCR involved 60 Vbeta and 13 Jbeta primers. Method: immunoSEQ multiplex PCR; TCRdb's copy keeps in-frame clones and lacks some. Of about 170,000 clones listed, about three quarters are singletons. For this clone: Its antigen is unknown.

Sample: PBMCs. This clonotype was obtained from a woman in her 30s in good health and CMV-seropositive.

CDR3 in DNA: TGTGCCAGCAGTTTGCGAGTAATTGGCTACACCTTC. Protein sequence: CASSLRVIGYTF. J is TRBJ1-2 and V is TRBV28; D is ambiguous. Trimming took 3 bases from V and 7 from J, leaving 9 bases between them. In germline, CDR1 is MDHEN, CDR2 SYDVKM. The CDR3 spans 12 residues.